The clone carrying this T cell receptor beta chain was found a few times. The data derive from a study of blood T cell repertoires in COVID-19. Overall study context: Both acute and convalescent COVID-19 samples were obtained from the United States, Italy and Spain. PBMCs, B-cell-depleted T cells, or T cells provided the cDNA or gDNA that made up the material.

In the original processing: Reference gene primer amplification yielded estimated nucleated cell counts. Method: immunoSEQ multiplex PCR; TCRdb's copy keeps in-frame clones and lacks some. V and J calls plus clone size are reproduced from that table; the DNA served to infer D and trimming. The sample records around 260,000 clones, 85% to 90% being singletons. The V gene lost 6 bases and the J gene lost 4 bases, with 9 bases spanning the gap. CDR1 is MNHEY and CDR2 is SMNVEV in the germline V gene (reference sequence). CDR3 length equals 13 residues. The chain is built from TRBV27 and TRBJ2-2, with a weak D call TRBD1 (6 bases). This clonotype was sampled from a young man with active or convalescent COVID-19. Sequencing input: peripheral blood. CDR3 sequence reads: CASSGQITGELFF. The CDR3 region has the DNA TGTGCCAGCAGCGGACAGATCACCGGGGAGCTGTTTTTT.